This T cell receptor beta chain emerged from a study of T-cell reconstitution after alpha-beta-depleted transplantation in children. Study-wide points: Elevated TCRbeta diversity at day 60 was traced, in some patients, to surviving recipient T cells and thymic progenitors. Two months or so post-transplant, alpha-beta T cells reportedly derived from several hundred expanded graft clones. T-cell counts and diversity at one year following transplant were attributed mainly to newly produced T cells.

This clonotype showed up many times. Its cognate antigen is unknown. Preparation of the TCRbeta library was carried out with unique molecular identifiers. TCRdb re-analysed the PCR reads in MiXCR, keeping a single row per CDR3 protein. Of 150,000 to 250,000 distinct CDR3 sequences listed, 5.5% to 7% are singletons. Trimming cost V 2 bases and J 2 bases, with 16 bases left between them. This CDR3 is 15 amino acids long. Germline lookup yields CDR1 SQVTM and CDR2 ANQGSEA. The TCR sequence derives from a girl under three years old with combined immunodeficiency, due to receive a stem cell transplant. This sequence joins TRBV29-1 and TRBJ2-7; D gene ambiguous. Specimen: PBMCs, collected before TCRalphabeta/CD19-depleted stem cell transplant. CDR3 DNA: TGCAGCGTTGAATGGCCGGGCCTAAACCCCTACGAGCAGTACTTC. Protein: CSVEWPGLNPYEQYF.